This section outlines one T cell receptor (beta chain) sequence together with its context. Its target is not known. Sequencing was performed with immunoSEQ multiplex PCR; in TCRdb, only in-frame clones are kept and a portion is missing. Here the sample spans approximately 150,000 clones, under 95% being singletons. The data were taken from a study of T cell responses to AZD1222 COVID-19 vaccine. The CDR3 sequence is 15 residues long. J was trimmed by 10 bases and V by 4 bases; bases with no gene match: 10. Germline-derived CDR1 and CDR2 are MGHDK and SYGVNS. Study-wide points: Baseline serology detected seropositivity in only six AZD1222 recipients. Clonal diversity was possibly underestimated, and the donors were mostly white British, with more females.

Sequences were derived from peripheral blood, sampled on day 0 of MenACWY control vaccination. The rearrangement links TRBV25-1 to TRBJ1-6; 7 bases line up with TRBD1. The TCR sequence derives from an adult in good health. DNA of the CDR3: TGTGCCAGCAGTGGCACCGGGACAGCAAGATCACCCCTCCACTTT. This sequence encodes CASSGTGTARSPLHF.